This T cell receptor beta chain was obtained from a study of blood T cell repertoires in COVID-19. Study background: The United States, Italy and Spain supplied acute and convalescent COVID-19 samples. PBMCs, B-cell-depleted T cells, or T cells were the source of the cDNA or gDNA that made up the material.

Authors' analysis steps: Estimation of nucleated cell counts relied on the amplification of reference gene primers. Repertoires were generated with immunoSEQ multiplex PCR, while TCRdb's copy carries only in-frame clones and drops some. That table furnishes V, J and clone size, whereas the DNA furnished D and trimming. Here the sample spans around 39,000 clones, 65% to 90% being singletons. The clonotype was recovered from a man aged 40-49 years with active COVID-19. Specimen: peripheral blood.

DNA for the CDR3: TGTGCCAGTACTGCAGCGGGAGAGGCTTACGAGCAGTACTTC. Its translation is CASTAAGEAYEQYF. This chain links TRBV28 with TRBJ2-7, with TRBD2 identical over 8 bases. J lost 4 bases, V lost 9 bases, and 11 bases had no gene match. The CDR3 has 14 residues. Germline V gives CDR1 MDHEN, CDR2 SYDVKM.